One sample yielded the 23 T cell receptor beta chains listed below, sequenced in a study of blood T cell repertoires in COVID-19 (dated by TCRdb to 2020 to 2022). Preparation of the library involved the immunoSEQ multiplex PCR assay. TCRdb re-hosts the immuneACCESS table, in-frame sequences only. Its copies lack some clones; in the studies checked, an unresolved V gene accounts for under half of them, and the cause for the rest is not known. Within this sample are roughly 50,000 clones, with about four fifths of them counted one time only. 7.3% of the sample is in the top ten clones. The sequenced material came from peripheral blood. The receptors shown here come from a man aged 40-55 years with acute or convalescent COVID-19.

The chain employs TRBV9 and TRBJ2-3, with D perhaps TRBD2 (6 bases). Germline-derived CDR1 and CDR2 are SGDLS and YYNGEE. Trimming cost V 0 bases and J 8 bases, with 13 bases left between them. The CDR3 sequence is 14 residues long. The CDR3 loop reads CASSVASSGLTQYF. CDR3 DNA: TGTGCCAGCAGCGTAGCATCCAGCGGGCTTACGCAGTATTTT.

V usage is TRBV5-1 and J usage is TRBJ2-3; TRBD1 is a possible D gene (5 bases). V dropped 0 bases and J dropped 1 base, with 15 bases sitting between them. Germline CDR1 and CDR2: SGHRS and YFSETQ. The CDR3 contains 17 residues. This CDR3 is CASSLAPGLSGTDTQYF. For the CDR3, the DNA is TGCGCCAGCAGCTTGGCCCCAGGGTTATCTGGCACAGATACGCAGTATTTT.

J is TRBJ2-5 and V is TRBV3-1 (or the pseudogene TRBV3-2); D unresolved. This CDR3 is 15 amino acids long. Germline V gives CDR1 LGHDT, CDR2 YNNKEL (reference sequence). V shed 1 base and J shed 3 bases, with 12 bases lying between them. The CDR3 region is CASSQGVRPKETQYF. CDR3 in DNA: TGTGCCAGCAGCCAAGGGGTGAGGCCTAAAGAGACCCAGTACTTC.

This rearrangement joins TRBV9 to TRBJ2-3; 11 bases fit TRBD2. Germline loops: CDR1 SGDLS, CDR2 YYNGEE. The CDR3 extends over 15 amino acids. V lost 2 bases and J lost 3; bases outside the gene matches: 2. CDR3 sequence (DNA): TGTGCCAGCAGCGTTAGCGGGGGGGCAACAGATACGCAGTATTTT. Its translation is CASSVSGGATDTQYF.

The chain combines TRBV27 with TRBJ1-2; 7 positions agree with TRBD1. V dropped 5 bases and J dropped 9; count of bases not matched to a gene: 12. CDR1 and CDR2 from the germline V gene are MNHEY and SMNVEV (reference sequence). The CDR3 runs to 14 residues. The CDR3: CASSGGQRARSYTF. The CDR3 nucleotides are TGTGCCAGCAGTGGGGGACAGCGGGCGAGGAGCTACACCTTC.

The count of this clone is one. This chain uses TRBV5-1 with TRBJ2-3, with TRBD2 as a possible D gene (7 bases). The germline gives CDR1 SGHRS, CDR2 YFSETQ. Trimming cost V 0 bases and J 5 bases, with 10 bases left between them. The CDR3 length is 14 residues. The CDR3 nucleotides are TGCGCCAGCAGCTTGGAGGGAGGGGGAGATACGCAGTATTTT. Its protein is CASSLEGGGDTQYF.

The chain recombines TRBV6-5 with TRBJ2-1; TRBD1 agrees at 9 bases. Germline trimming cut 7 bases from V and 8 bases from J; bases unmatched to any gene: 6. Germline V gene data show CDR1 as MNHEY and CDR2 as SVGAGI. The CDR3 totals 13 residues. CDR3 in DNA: TGTGCCAGCATAAAGGACAGGGGCGATGAGCAGTTCTTC. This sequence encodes CASIKDRGDEQFF.

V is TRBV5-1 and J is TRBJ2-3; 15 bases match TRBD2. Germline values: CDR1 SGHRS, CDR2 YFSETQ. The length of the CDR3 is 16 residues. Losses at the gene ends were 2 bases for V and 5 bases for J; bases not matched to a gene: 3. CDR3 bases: TGCGCCAGCAGCTTAGGACTAGCGGGGGGGCGAGATACGCAGTATTTT. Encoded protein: CASSLGLAGGRDTQYF.

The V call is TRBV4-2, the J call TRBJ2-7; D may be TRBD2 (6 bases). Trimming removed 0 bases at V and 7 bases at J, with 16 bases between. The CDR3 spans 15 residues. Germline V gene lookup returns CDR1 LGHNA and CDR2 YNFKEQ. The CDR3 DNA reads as TGTGCCAGCAGCCAAGATCCCGGGACCGCGGGGGAGCAGTACTTC. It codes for CASSQDPGTAGEQYF.

This chain's CDR3 is CASSLQGDLYGYTF. CDR3 nucleotides: TGTGCCAGCAGCTTGCAGGGGGATCTCTATGGCTACACCTTC. This chain uses TRBV7-2 with TRBJ1-2; 7 bases align to TRBD1. Trimming removed 3 bases from V and 4 bases from J; junction bases left unmatched: 5. Germline V lookup: CDR1 SGHTA, CDR2 FQGNSA. The CDR3 spans 14 residues.

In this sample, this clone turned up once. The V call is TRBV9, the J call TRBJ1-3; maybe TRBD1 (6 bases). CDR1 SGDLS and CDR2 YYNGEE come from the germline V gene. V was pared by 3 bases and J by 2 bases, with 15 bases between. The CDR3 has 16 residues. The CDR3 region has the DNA TGTGCCAGCAGCGATGGGGGGGCCGGTGCTGGAAACACCATATATTTT. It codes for CASSDGGAGAGNTIYF.

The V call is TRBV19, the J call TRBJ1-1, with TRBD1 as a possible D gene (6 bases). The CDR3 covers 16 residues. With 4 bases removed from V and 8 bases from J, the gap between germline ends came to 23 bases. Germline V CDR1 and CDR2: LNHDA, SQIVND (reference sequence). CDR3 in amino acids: CASSSRTASTSSEAFF. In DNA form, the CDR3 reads TGTGCCAGTAGTAGCAGGACAGCGAGTACCTCGTCAGAAGCTTTCTTT.

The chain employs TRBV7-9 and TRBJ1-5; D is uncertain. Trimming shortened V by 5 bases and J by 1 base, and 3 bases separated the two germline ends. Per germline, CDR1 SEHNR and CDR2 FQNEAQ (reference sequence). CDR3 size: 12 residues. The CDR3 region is CASSQSNQPQHF. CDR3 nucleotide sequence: TGTGCCAGCAGCCAAAGCAATCAGCCCCAGCATTTT.

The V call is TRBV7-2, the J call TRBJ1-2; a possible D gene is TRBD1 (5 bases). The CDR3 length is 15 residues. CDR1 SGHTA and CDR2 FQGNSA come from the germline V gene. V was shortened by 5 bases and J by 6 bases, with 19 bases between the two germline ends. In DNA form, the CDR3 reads TGTGCCAGCAGCGCCCTCACAAGGGGTCGTAATGGCTACACCTTC. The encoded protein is CASSALTRGRNGYTF.

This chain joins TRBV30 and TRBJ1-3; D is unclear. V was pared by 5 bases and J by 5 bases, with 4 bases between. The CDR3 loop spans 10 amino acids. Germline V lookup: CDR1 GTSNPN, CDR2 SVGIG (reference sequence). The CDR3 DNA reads TGTGCCTGGTCTAGAAACACCATATATTTT. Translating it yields CAWSRNTIYF.

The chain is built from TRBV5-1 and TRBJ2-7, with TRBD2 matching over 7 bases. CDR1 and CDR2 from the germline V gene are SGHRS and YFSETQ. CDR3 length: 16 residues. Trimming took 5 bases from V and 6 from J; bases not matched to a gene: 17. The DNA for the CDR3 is TGCGCCAGCAGTCGGGAACGGGGGGTAGGGGCCTCCGAGCAGTACTTC. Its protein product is CASSRERGVGASEQYF.

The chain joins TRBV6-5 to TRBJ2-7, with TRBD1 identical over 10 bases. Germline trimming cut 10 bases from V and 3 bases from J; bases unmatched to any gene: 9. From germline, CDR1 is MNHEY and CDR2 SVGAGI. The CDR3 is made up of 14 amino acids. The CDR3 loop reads CATNLRDRGYEQYF. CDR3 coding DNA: TGTGCCACCAATCTAAGGGACAGGGGCTACGAGCAGTACTTC.

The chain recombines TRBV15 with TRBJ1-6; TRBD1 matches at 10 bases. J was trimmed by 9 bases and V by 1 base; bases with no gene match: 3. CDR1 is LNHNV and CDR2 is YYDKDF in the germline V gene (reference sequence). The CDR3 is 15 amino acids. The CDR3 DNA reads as TGTGCCACCAGCAGAGGGGGGACAGGGGTTTCACCCCTCCACTTT. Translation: CATSRGGTGVSPLHF.

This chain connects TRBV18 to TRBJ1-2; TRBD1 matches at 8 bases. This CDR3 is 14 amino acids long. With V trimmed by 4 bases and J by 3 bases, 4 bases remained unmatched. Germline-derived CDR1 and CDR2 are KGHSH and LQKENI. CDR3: CASSLQGADYGYTF. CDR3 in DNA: TGTGCCAGCTCACTCCAGGGGGCAGACTATGGCTACACCTTC.

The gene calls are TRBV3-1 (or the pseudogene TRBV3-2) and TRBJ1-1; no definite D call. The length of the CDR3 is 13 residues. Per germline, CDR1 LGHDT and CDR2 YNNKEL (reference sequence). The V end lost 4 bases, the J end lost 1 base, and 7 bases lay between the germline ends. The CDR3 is CASSLPGNTEAFF. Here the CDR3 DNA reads TGTGCCAGCAGCCTCCCGGGGAACACTGAAGCTTTCTTT.

The CDR3 DNA is TGTGCCAGCAGCTTAGCCCGGACAGGGGCGACCTACGAGCAGTACTTC. Translating gives CASSLARTGATYEQYF. J is TRBJ2-7 and V is TRBV7-8; 9 positions agree with TRBD1. CDR3 length: 16 residues. Germline loops: CDR1 SGHVS, CDR2 FQNEAQ. With 0 bases clipped from V and 2 bases from J, the junction kept 5 bases outside the gene matches.

The chain's CDR3 is CASSPAPGFDQPQHF. For the CDR3, the DNA is TGCGCCAGCAGCCCTGCGCCAGGGTTTGATCAGCCCCAGCATTTT. The V and J genes are TRBV5-1 and TRBJ1-5, with a tentative D call TRBD1 (5 bases). Germline CDR1 reads SGHRS; CDR2 reads YFSETQ. V was cut by 4 bases and J by 5 bases, with 16 bases left in between. There are 15 residues in the CDR3.

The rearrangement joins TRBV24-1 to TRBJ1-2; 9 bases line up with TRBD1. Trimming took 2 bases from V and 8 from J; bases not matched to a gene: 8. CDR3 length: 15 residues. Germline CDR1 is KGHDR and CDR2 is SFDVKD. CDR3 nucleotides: TGTGCCACCAGTGATTGGTCACAGGGGGCTGAAGGCTACACCTTC. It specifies CATSDWSQGAEGYTF.